A single sample gave rise to the 8 T cell receptor beta chains below, sequenced in a study of Ad26.COV2.S vaccination and SARS-CoV-2 variants. Sequencing used immunoSEQ multiplex PCR; TCRdb keeps in-frame clones, though not all of them. Of 410,000 or so clones in the sample, 90% were seen once. Noted treatment: some 20 received Ad26.COV2.S at low or high dose, single or two shots; 5 received placebo; per-sample allocation not given. Specimens were obtained on day 63 following the first vaccine or placebo injection. The starting material was peripheral blood, obtained in a trial of Ad26.COV2.S vaccine versus placebo. The source is a person between 18 and 65 years old who received the Ad26.COV2.S COVID-19 vaccine or a placebo.

The CDR3 bases are TGCGCCAGCAGCCTAGACCCAGACCCGAACACCGGGGAGCTGTTTTTT. It specifies CASSLDPDPNTGELFF. The chain combines TRBV4-3 with TRBJ2-2; D uncertain. CDR1 and CDR2 from the germline V gene are LGHNA and YSLEER. The V end was cut by 4 bases, the J end by 0 bases, with 12 bases between. CDR3 length: 16 residues.

The gene calls are TRBV7-3 and TRBJ1-2; D is unresolved. Germline lookup yields CDR1 SGHTA and CDR2 FQGTGA. The V end was cut by 6 bases, the J end by 8 bases, with 19 bases between. The CDR3 runs to 14 residues. CDR3 DNA sequence: TGTGCCAGCAGTCCCGGCTCTCTCGATGGCGGCTACACCTTC. Translating it yields CASSPGSLDGGYTF.

The V call is TRBV6-2 or TRBV6-3, the J call TRBJ2-7; D is perhaps TRBD2 (6 bases). The V gene's germline CDR1 is MNHEY and CDR2 SVGEGT. V lost 2 bases to trimming and J lost 1 base, with 15 bases between them. The CDR3 spans 16 residues. The CDR3 nucleotides are TGTGCCAGCAGTTACCCCACGGCGGGAACATCCTACGAGCAGTACTTC. Protein product: CASSYPTAGTSYEQYF.

The rearrangement joins TRBV6-1 to TRBJ2-1; D uncertain. Germline V gives CDR1 MNHNS, CDR2 SASEGT. The CDR3 length is 14 residues. Trimming removed 1 base at V and 8 bases at J, with 12 bases between. In DNA, the CDR3 is TGTGCCAGCAGTGAAGTCCAAACGTGGGATGAGCAGTTCTTC. It is translated as CASSEVQTWDEQFF.

The chain is built from TRBV7-2 and TRBJ2-1; weak D call: TRBD2 (5 bases). The CDR3 is 13 residues long. Trimming stripped 5 bases from V and 10 bases from J, with 15 bases between. Germline CDR1 SGHTA, CDR2 FQGNSA. DNA of the CDR3: TGTGCCAGCAGCCCGAGGGTGGACTGGGAGCAGTTCTTC. Translating gives CASSPRVDWEQFF.

J is TRBJ2-7 and V is TRBV13; 9 bases fit TRBD1. CDR1 PRHDT and CDR2 FYEKMQ come from the germline V gene (reference sequence). The CDR3 is 15 residues long. After removal of 0 bases from V and 3 bases from J, the junction contained 3 bases not matched to a gene. CDR3 in DNA: TGTGCCAGCAGCTTAGGGACAGGGGGTTTCTACGAGCAGTACTTC. This codes for CASSLGTGGFYEQYF.

V and J are TRBV5-1 and TRBJ2-7; TRBD1 aligns across 9 bases. The CDR3 covers 15 residues. From germline, CDR1 is SGHRS and CDR2 YFSETQ. Trimming removed 0 bases from V and 4 bases from J; junction bases left unmatched: 5. CDR3 amino acids: CASSLAGTGWYEQYF. The CDR3 DNA is TGCGCCAGCAGCTTGGCGGGGACAGGGTGGTACGAGCAGTACTTC.

The chain carries TRBV4-2 and TRBJ2-1, with D perhaps matching TRBD2 (5 bases). CDR1 is LGHNA and CDR2 is YNFKEQ in the germline V gene. Trimming stripped 1 base from V and 0 bases from J, with 10 bases between. There are 16 residues in the CDR3. The CDR3 DNA follows: TGTGCCAGCAGCCAAGCGTCCACTAGCTCCTACAATGAGCAGTTCTTC. Amino acids: CASSQASTSSYNEQFF.